The rows below give T cell receptor beta chains drawn from one sample of a study of Graves' ophthalmopathy and Graves' hyperthyroidism. One entry per CDR3 protein results from TCRdb running MiXCR on the multiplex PCR reads. The data show around 1.1 million distinct CDR3 sequences, about 38% seen once. The sequenced sample was peripheral blood or thyroid tissue (not recorded which). The origin of the receptors is an adult man with Graves' hyperthyroidism. The conserved cysteine and the conserved F or W are not part of the CDR3 here.

TRBV19,TRBJ2-7,ASSIVGTGAYEQY
TRBV12-3/TRBV12-4,TRBJ1-1,ASSLQTALAMNTEAF
TRBV7-9,TRBJ1-6,ASSLEAQGAVSPLH
TRBV29-1,TRBJ1-3,SVRPGGSGNTIY
TRBV29-1,TRBJ1-4,SVDREYNEKLF
TRBV10-3,TRBJ1-5,AVNQGTGGNQPQH
TRBV2,TRBJ1-6,ASMGQGNSPLH
TRBV7-8,TRBJ2-7,ASTSGAAPNEQY
TRBV6-1,TRBJ2-5,ASSHGLAGSTQY
TRBV12-3/TRBV12-4,TRBJ2-2,ASSLTGSVGELF
TRBV28,TRBJ1-5,ASSPVGNNQPQH
TRBV19,TRBJ2-5,ASTPTSDQETQY
TRBV12-3/TRBV12-4,TRBJ2-5,ASSTPGEARPKETQY
TRBV29-1,TRBJ1-1,SLNRGTEAF
TRBV2,TRBJ1-2,ASSQEDQGQGFNYGYT
TRBV10-3,TRBJ2-7,AGGSLLGAWEQY
TRBV29-1,TRBJ1-2,SVDGGNYGYT
TRBV4-3,TRBJ2-7,ASSQDSYSSYEQY
TRBV7-8,TRBJ1-6,ASSSPGARSPLH
TRBV12-3/TRBV12-4,TRBJ2-5,ASSYSQAETQY
TRBV12-3/TRBV12-4,TRBJ1-4,AGSWTKAINEKLF
TRBV7-9,TRBJ1-5,ASSVGTGDSPQH
TRBV7-2,TRBJ2-7,ASSSSAPTYEQY
TRBV10-2,TRBJ2-7,ASSRLTGNSYEQY
TRBV19,TRBJ1-5,ASSIGPNRDQPQH
TRBV30,TRBJ1-1,AWSVDQVSF
TRBV5-1,TRBJ2-7,ASSLELAGGYRQY
TRBV7-9,TRBJ2-7,ASSSGQHLPYEQY
TRBV29-1,TRBJ2-5,SVRGSLTETQY
TRBV10-2,TRBJ1-6,ASSERRNHNSPLH
TRBV7-9,TRBJ1-6,ASSRQDRNNSPLH
TRBV29-1,TRBJ2-7,SVRTGFYEQY
TRBV10-3,TRBJ2-7,AISDPGLAGGEQY
TRBV20-1,TRBJ1-2,SARRQEEVDYGYT
TRBV5-4,TRBJ1-1,ASSRESGTGMMNTEAF
TRBV24-1,TRBJ1-2,ATSDLTGNGYT
TRBV9,TRBJ2-7,ASSVGPSGDEQY
TRBV29-1,TRBJ2-5,SATGTGESETQY
TRBV6-6,TRBJ2-7,ASSYSIGTLAYEQY
TRBV5-8,TRBJ2-2,ASSLSLAGVTGELF
TRBV7-9,TRBJ2-5,ASSLGGPGGTQY
TRBV20-1,TRBJ1-4,SATGTDDEKLF
TRBV20-1,TRBJ1-2,SARVVGADYGYT
TRBV10-3,TRBJ1-6,ATNGGGPYSYNSPLH
TRBV10-2,TRBJ2-7,ASSAGLAASSYEQY
TRBV4-1,TRBJ2-2,ASSQDNRGRTTGELF
TRBV4-3,TRBJ1-1,ASSQLQGSNTEAF
TRBV6-1,TRBJ1-5,ASSESGTNNQPQH